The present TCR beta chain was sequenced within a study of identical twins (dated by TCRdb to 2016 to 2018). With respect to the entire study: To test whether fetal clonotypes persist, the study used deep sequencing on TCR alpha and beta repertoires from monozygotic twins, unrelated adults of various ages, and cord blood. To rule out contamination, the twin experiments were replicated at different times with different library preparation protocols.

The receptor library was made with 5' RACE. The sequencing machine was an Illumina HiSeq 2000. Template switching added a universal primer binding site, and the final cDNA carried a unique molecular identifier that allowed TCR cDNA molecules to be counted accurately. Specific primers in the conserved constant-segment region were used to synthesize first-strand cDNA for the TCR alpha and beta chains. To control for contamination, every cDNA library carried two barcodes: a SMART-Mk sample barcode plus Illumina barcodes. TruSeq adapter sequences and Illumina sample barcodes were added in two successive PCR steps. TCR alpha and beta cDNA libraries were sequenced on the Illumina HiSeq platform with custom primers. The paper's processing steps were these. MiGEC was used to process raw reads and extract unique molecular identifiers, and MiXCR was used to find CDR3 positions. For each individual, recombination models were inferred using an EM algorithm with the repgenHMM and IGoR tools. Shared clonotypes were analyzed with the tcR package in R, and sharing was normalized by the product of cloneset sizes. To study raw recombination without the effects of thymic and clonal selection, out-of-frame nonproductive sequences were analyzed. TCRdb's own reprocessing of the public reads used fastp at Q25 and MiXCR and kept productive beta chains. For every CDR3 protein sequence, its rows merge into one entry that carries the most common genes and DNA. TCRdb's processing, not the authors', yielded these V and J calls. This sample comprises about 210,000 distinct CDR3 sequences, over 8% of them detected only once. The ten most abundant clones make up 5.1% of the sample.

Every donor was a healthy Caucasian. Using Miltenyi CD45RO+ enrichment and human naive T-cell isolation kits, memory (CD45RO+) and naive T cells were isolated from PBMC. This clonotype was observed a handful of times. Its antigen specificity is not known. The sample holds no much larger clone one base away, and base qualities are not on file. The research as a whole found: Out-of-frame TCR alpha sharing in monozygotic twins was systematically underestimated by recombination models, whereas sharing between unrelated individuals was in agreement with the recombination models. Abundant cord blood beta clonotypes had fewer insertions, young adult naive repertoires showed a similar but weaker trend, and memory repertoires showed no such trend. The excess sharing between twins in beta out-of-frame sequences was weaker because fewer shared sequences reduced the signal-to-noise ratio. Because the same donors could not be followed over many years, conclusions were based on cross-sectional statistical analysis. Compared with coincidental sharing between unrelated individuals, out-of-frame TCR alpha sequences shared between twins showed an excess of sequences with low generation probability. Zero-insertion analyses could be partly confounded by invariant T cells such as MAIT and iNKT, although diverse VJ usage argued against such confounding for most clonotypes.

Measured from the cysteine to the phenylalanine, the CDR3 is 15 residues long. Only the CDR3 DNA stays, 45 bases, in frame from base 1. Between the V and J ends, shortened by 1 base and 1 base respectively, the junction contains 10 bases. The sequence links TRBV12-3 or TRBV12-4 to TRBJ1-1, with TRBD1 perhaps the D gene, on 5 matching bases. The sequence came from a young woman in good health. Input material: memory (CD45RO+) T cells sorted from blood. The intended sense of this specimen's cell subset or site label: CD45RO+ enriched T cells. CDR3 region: CASSLGYRWNTEAFF. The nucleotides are TGTGCCAGCAGTTTAGGTTACAGGTGGAACACTGAAGCTTTCTTT.